The next 25 T cell receptor beta chains were all read from a single sample in a study of control samples from healthy donors and cancer patients. Some clones are missing from TCRdb's copy, which holds only in-frame ones; the method was immunoSEQ multiplex PCR. Of about 130,000 clones listed, over 90% are singletons. The material sequenced was PBMCs. These TCRs come from a man in his 60s with colorectal cancer.

The chain is built from TRBV19 and TRBJ1-2; D is perhaps TRBD1 (5 bases). Trimming left V 5 bases short and J 4 bases short, with 17 bases between. The CDR3 runs 15 residues. Germline V CDR1 and CDR2: LNHDA, SQIVND (reference sequence). The CDR3 reads CASSDTGPAGYGYTF. Here the CDR3 DNA reads TGTGCCAGTAGTGACACAGGACCAGCGGGCTATGGCTACACCTTC.

The chain carries TRBV12-3 or TRBV12-4 and TRBJ1-2, with TRBD1 matching over 9 bases. The CDR3 runs to 13 residues. The trim removed 6 bases at V and 4 bases at J, leaving 3 bases unmatched. The CDR3 spells CASRRTGAYGYTF. The DNA for the CDR3 is TGTGCCAGCAGGCGGACAGGGGCCTATGGCTACACCTTC.

The chain is built from TRBV21-1 and TRBJ1-5; TRBD1, the D gene given by the table, was not confirmed from the DNA. TRBV21-1 is given as a pseudogene. The CDR3 is 12 amino acids. CDR3 in DNA: TGTGCCAGCAACGACAGGGATCAGCCCCAGCATTTT. This sequence encodes CASNDRDQPQHF.

The chain combines TRBV10-3 with TRBJ1-1, with no clear D. This CDR3 contains 15 residues. Germline V lookup: CDR1 ENHRY, CDR2 SYGVKD. Trimming took off 0 bases at V and 1 base at J, with 9 bases between the two ends. This CDR3 reads CAISESSERNTEAFF. The CDR3 coding sequence is TGTGCCATCAGTGAGTCATCTGAGAGGAACACTGAAGCTTTCTTT.

This chain joins TRBV5-1 and TRBJ2-7; 11 positions match TRBD1. CDR3 length: 14 residues. Unmatched junction bases numbered 5, after V lost 5 bases and J lost 4 bases. Germline assignment: CDR1 SGHRS and CDR2 YFSETQ. The CDR3: CASSPGQGGYEQYF. The CDR3 DNA reads TGCGCCAGCAGTCCGGGACAGGGGGGATACGAGCAGTACTTC.

The CDR3: CSVRKGGAGQPQHF. In DNA form, the CDR3 reads TGCAGCGTTCGAAAAGGGGGGGCGGGACAGCCCCAGCATTTT. This chain joins TRBV29-1 and TRBJ1-5, with a weak D call TRBD1 (6 bases). The CDR3 contains 14 residues. Germline values: CDR1 SQVTM, CDR2 ANQGSEA. Trimming pared 5 bases from V and 7 bases from J, leaving 18 bases between.

The chain recombines TRBV30 with TRBJ1-2; 10 positions agree with TRBD1. From germline, CDR1 is GTSNPN and CDR2 SVGIG (reference sequence). The CDR3 is made up of 20 amino acids. V shed 3 bases, J shed 3 bases, and the junction held 22 bases outside the gene matches. CDR3 DNA sequence: TGTGCCTGGAGGGGGAAATGGTCTCCGGGACAGGGGAGAGGGGACTATGGCTACACCTTC. It is translated as CAWRGKWSPGQGRGDYGYTF.

The gene calls are TRBV24-1 and TRBJ2-2; no definite D call. V lost 5 bases, J lost 6 bases, and 12 bases lay in between. This CDR3 spans 14 amino acids. Germline V gene sequence: CDR1 KGHDR, CDR2 SFDVKD. In nucleotides, the CDR3 is TGTGCCACCAGTGGGCTAGATTTCCCCGGGGAGCTGTTTTTT. This gives the protein CATSGLDFPGELFF.

This chain uses TRBV7-9 with TRBJ2-7; TRBD2 agrees at 11 bases. Germline V CDR1 and CDR2: SEHNR, FQNEAQ (reference sequence). CDR3 length: 14 residues. J was trimmed by 6 bases and V by 5 bases; bases with no gene match: 6. CDR3 in DNA: TGTGCCAGCAGCACGGCCGGGACTAGCGGCGAGCAGTACTTC. This sequence encodes CASSTAGTSGEQYF.

J is TRBJ2-3 and V is TRBV7-9; the D is unclear. The CDR3 runs to 13 residues. V was clipped by 1 base and J by 7 bases, with 9 bases between them. Germline CDR1 is SEHNR and CDR2 is FQNEAQ (reference sequence). The CDR3 coding sequence is TGTGCCAGCAGCTTAGGAGACACCTATACGCAGTATTTT. This translates into CASSLGDTYTQYF.

The chain links TRBV10-3 to TRBJ2-3; 7 bases align to TRBD1. Trimming cost V 2 bases and J 0 bases; bases outside gene matches: 5. CDR3 length: 16 residues. From germline, CDR1 is ENHRY and CDR2 SYGVKD. The CDR3 region has the DNA TGTGCCATCAGTGAGACCAACAGGGGTAGCACAGATACGCAGTATTTT. The encoded protein is CAISETNRGSTDTQYF.

The V call is TRBV5-6, the J call TRBJ2-7, with TRBD1 identical over 9 bases. CDR1 and CDR2 (germline): SGHDT, YYEEEE. V was clipped by 3 bases and J by 6 bases; unmatched bases: 7. The CDR3 length is 14 residues. The CDR3: CASSWDRVPLEQYF. The CDR3 DNA reads as TGTGCCAGCAGCTGGGACAGGGTTCCCCTCGAGCAGTACTTC.

CDR3 sequence (DNA): TGTGCCAGCAGCCTGACAGCTGGAAACACCATATATTTT. Protein sequence: CASSLTAGNTIYF. The chain links TRBV6-5 to TRBJ1-3, with D maybe TRBD1 (5 bases). The CDR3 is 13 residues long. Germline V gene lookup returns CDR1 MNHEY and CDR2 SVGAGI. With 6 bases removed from V and 2 bases from J, the gap between germline ends came to 8 bases.

The chain recombines TRBV19 with TRBJ1-2, with D possibly matching TRBD1 (5 bases). CDR3 length: 15 amino acids. Trimming stripped 1 base from V and 0 bases from J, with 9 bases between. CDR1 is LNHDA and CDR2 is SQIVND in the germline V gene (reference sequence). CDR3 sequence reads: CASSIGQLANYGYTF. CDR3 coding DNA: TGTGCCAGTAGTATAGGACAGTTAGCTAACTATGGCTACACCTTC.

J is TRBJ1-1 and V is TRBV6-6, with D hard to call. The CDR3 contains 13 residues. CDR1 and CDR2 (germline): MNHNY, SVGAGI (reference sequence). The V end lost 5 bases, the J end lost 0 bases, and 7 bases lay between the germline ends. The CDR3 protein is CASSKGLNTEAFF. The CDR3 DNA reads TGTGCCAGCAGTAAAGGGCTGAACACTGAAGCTTTCTTT.

The chain has TRBV6-5 and TRBJ1-4; D perhaps matches TRBD1 (5 bases). The germline V gene encodes CDR1 MNHEY and CDR2 SVGAGI. V lost 6 bases to trimming and J lost 1 base, with 9 bases between them. This CDR3 comprises 14 residues. In DNA form, the CDR3 reads TGTGCCAGCAGCTCGACAGAAACTAATGAAAAACTGTTTTTT. Amino acid sequence: CASSSTETNEKLFF.

The chain links TRBV15 to TRBJ1-4, with TRBD1 matching over 10 bases. Looked up from germline, CDR1 is LNHNV and CDR2 is YYDKDF (reference sequence). Trimming cost V 0 bases and J 7 bases; bases outside gene matches: 2. CDR3 length: 15 residues. CDR3 in DNA: TGTGCCACCAGCAGAGAAGACAGGGGGCCTGAAAAACTGTTTTTT. Protein product: CATSREDRGPEKLFF.

The V call is TRBV5-1, the J call TRBJ2-5; 8 nucleotides agree with TRBD2. The CDR3 has 16 amino acids. The V and J ends lost 1 base and 4 bases, in that order; junction bases with no gene match: 9. Germline V gene data show CDR1 as SGHRS and CDR2 as YFSETQ. Here the CDR3 reads CASSLQRGGGRETQYF. The CDR3 coding sequence is TGCGCCAGCAGCTTGCAACGAGGCGGGGGGCGAGAGACCCAGTACTTC.

The chain joins TRBV9 to TRBJ2-3, with 7 bases fitting TRBD1. The CDR3 sequence is 16 residues long. J was trimmed by 2 bases and V by 0 bases; bases with no gene match: 6. The germline V gene has CDR1 SGDLS and CDR2 YYNGEE. The CDR3 is CASSVGGDRATDTQYF. CDR3 in DNA: TGTGCCAGCAGCGTAGGCGGAGACAGGGCCACAGATACGCAGTATTTT.

V and J are TRBV4-3 and TRBJ1-6, with 7 bases fitting TRBD1. This CDR3 spans 18 amino acids. Unmatched junction bases numbered 9, after V lost 0 bases and J lost 4 bases. CDR1 and CDR2 (germline): LGHNA, YSLEER. CDR3 amino acids: CASSQDIQGPAYNSPLHF. The CDR3 nucleotides read TGCGCCAGCAGCCAAGATATACAGGGGCCAGCTTATAATTCACCCCTCCACTTT.

This chain uses TRBV19 with TRBJ2-5, with TRBD2 as a possible D gene (6 bases). This CDR3 has 15 residues. Germline lookup yields CDR1 LNHDA and CDR2 SQIVND (reference sequence). Trimming stripped 1 base from V and 9 bases from J, with 18 bases between. CDR3 in amino acids: CASSIVPLTGGAQYF. The CDR3 region has the DNA TGTGCCAGTAGTATAGTCCCTCTCACAGGCGGGGCCCAGTACTTC.

The chain is built from TRBV27 and TRBJ2-1; the D gene is possibly TRBD2 (5 bases). V gave up 3 bases and J gave up 2 bases, with 14 bases separating them. The CDR3 contains 16 residues. CDR1 and CDR2 from the germline V gene are MNHEY and SMNVEV (reference sequence). The CDR3 DNA reads TGTGCCAGCAGTTTCGGGCGCCCCGGGACCTACAATGAGCAGTTCTTC. As protein: CASSFGRPGTYNEQFF.

This clone turned up a few times. V is TRBV7-2 and J is TRBJ1-1, with 7 positions matching TRBD1. J lost 5 bases, V lost 2 bases, and 5 bases had no gene match. This CDR3 has 14 amino acids. Germline loops: CDR1 SGHTA, CDR2 FQGNSA. The CDR3 loop is CASSLRQGETEAFF. The CDR3, as DNA: TGTGCCAGCAGCTTAAGACAGGGTGAAACTGAAGCTTTCTTT.

V usage is TRBV6-2 or TRBV6-3 and J usage is TRBJ2-7; 11 nucleotides line up with TRBD2. Losses at the gene ends were 6 bases for V and 0 bases for J; bases not matched to a gene: 4. The germline V gene encodes CDR1 MNHEY and CDR2 SVGEGT. The CDR3 runs 15 residues. The CDR3 loop reads CASSKTSGASYEQYF. In nucleotides, the CDR3 is TGTGCCAGCAGCAAGACTAGCGGGGCCTCCTACGAGCAGTACTTC.

This clone has a handful of counts. This chain links TRBV7-9 with TRBJ2-2; D not certain. V lost 5 bases and J lost 1, with 5 bases in between. There are 13 residues in the CDR3. In germline, CDR1 is SEHNR, CDR2 FQNEAQ (reference sequence). The CDR3, as DNA: TGTGCCAGCAGCCTTTTGAACACCGGGGAGCTGTTTTTT. It translates to CASSLLNTGELFF.